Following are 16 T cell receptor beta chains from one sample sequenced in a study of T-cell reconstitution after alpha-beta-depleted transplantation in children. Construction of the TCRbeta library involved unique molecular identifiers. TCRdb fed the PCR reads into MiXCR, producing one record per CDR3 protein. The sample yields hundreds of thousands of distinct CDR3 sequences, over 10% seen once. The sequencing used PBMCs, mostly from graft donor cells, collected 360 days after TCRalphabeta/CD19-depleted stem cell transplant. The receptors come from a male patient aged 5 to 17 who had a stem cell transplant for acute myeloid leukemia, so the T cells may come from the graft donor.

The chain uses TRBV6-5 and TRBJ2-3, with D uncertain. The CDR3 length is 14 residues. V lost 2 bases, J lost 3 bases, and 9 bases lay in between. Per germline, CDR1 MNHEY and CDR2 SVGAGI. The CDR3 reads CASSYSVGTDTQYF. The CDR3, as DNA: TGTGCCAGCAGTTACAGTGTGGGGACAGATACGCAGTATTTT.

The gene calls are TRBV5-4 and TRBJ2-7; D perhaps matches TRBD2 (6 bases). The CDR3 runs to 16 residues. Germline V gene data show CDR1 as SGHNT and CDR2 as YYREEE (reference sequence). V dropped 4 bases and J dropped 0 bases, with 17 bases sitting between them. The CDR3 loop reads CASSLSLGRPSYEQYF. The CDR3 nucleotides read TGTGCCAGCAGCCTTAGCCTCGGGAGACCCTCCTACGAGCAGTACTTC.

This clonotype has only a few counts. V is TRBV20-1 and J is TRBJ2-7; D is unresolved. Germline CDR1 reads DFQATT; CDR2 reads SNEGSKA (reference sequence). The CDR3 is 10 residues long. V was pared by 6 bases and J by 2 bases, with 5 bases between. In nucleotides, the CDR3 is TGCAGTGCGGAACCCTACGAGCAGTACTTC. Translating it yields CSAEPYEQYF.

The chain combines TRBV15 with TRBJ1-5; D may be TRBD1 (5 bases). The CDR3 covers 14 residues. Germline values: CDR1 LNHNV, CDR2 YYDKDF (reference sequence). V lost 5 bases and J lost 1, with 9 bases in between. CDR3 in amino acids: CATSPRGSNQPQHF. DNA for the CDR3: TGTGCCACCAGCCCTAGGGGAAGCAATCAGCCCCAGCATTTT.

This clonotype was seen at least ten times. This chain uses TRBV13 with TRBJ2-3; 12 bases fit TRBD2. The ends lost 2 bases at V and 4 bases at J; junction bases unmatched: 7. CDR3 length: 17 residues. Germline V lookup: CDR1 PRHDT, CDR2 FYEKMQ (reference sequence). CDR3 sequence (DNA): TGTGCCAGCAGCTTATCGGGGGGACTAGCGGGCCCAGATACGCAGTATTTT. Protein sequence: CASSLSGGLAGPDTQYF.

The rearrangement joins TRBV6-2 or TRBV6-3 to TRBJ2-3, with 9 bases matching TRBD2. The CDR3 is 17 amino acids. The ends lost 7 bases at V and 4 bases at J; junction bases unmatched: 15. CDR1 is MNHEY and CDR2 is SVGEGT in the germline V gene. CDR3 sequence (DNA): TGTGCCAGCACCTACAGTTGGGCTAGCGGGAATGCAGATACGCAGTATTTT. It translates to CASTYSWASGNADTQYF.

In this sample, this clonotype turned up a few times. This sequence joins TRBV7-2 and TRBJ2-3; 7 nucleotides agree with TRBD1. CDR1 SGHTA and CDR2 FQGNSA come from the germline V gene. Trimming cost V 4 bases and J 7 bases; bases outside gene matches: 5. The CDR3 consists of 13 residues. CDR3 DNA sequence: TGTGCCAGCAGCTACGGGACAGAGCATACGCAGTATTTT. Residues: CASSYGTEHTQYF.

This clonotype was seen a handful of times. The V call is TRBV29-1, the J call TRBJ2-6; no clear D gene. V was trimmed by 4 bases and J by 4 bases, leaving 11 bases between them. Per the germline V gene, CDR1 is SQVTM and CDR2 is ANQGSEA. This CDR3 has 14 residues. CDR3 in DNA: TGCAGCGTTGGCCGGGCCAGCGGGGCCAACGTCCTGACTTTC. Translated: CSVGRASGANVLTF.

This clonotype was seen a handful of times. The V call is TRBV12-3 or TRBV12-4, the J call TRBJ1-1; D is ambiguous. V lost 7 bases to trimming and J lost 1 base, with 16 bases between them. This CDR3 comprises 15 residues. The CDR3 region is CASNLEGMTNTEAFF. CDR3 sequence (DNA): TGTGCCAGCAACTTGGAGGGTATGACGAACACTGAAGCTTTCTTT.

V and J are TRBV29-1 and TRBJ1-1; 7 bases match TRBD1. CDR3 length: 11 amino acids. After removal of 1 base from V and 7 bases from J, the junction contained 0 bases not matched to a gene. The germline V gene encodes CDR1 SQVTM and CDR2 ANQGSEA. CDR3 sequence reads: CSVEGTGEAFF. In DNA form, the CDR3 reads TGCAGCGTTGAAGGGACAGGTGAAGCTTTCTTT. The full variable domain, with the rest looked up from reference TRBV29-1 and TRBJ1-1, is SAVISQKPSRDICQRGTSLTIQCQVDSQVTMMFWYRQQPGQSLTLIATANQGSEATYESGFVIDKFPISRPNLTFSTLTVSNMSPEDSSIYLCSVEGTGEAFFGQGTRLTVV.

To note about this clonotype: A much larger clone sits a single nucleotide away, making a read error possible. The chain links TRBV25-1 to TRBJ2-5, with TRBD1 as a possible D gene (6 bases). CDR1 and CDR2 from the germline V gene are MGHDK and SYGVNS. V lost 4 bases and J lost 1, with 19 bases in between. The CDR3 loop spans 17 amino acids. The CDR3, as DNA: TGTGCCAGCAGTGGGTCCCTGGGCAGGGGATTCCAAGAGACCCAGTACTTC. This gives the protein CASSGSLGRGFQETQYF.

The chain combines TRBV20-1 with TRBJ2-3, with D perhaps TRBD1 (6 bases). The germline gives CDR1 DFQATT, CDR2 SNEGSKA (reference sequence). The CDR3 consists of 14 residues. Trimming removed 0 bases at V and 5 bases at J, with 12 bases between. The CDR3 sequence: CSAREGRGIDTQYF. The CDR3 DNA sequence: TGCAGTGCTAGAGAGGGCAGGGGAATAGATACGCAGTATTTT.

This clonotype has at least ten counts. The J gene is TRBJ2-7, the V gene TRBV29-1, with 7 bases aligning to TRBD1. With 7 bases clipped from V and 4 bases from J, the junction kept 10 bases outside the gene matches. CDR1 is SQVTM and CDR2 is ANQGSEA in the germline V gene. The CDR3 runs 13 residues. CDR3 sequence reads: CSARDRTLYEQYF. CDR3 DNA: TGCAGCGCCAGGGACAGAACTCTATACGAGCAGTACTTC.

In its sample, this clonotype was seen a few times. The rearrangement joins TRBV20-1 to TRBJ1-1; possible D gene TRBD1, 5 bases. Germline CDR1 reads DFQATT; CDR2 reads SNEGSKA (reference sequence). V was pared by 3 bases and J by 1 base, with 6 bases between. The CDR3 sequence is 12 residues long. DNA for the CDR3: TGCAGTGCTAGCGGACAGAACACTGAAGCTTTCTTT. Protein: CSASGQNTEAFF.

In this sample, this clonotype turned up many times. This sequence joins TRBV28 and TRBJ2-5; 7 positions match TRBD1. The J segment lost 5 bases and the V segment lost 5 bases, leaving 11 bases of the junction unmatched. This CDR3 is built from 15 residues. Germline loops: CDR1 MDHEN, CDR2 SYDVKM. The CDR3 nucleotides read TGTGCCAGCAGTCCGACAGGGTGGCAGGGGGAGACCCAGTACTTC. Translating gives CASSPTGWQGETQYF. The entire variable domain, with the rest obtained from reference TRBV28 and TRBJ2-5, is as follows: DVKVTQSSRYLVKRTGEKVFLECVQDMDHENMFWYRQDPGLGLRLIYFSYDVKMKEKGDIPEGYSVSREKKERFSLILESASTNQTSMYLCASSPTGWQGETQYFGPGTRLLVL.

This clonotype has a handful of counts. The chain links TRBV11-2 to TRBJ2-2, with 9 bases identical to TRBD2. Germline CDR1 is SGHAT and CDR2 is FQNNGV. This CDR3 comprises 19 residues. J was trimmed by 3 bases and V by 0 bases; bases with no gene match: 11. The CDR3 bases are TGTGCCAGCAGCTTAGATCGGGTATTAGCGGGAGTACACACCGGGGAGCTGTTTTTT. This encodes CASSLDRVLAGVHTGELFF.